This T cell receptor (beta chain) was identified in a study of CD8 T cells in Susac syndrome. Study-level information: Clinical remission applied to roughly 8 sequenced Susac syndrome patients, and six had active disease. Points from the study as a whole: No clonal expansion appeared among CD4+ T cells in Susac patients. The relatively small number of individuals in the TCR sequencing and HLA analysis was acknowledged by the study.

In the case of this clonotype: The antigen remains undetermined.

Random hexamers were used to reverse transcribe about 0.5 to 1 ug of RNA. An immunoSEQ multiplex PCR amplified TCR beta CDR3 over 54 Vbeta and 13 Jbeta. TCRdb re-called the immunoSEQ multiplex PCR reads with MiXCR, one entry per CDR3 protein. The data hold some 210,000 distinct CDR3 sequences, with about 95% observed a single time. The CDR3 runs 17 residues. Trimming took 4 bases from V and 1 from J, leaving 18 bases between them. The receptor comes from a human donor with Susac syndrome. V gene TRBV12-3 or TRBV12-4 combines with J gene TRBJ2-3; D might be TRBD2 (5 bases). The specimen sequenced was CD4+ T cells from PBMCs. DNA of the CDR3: TGTGCCAGCAGTTCCCTGGAACGGGGAATGGGCACAGATACGCAGTATTTT. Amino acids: CASSSLERGMGTDTQYF.